These 4 T cell receptor beta chains share one sample of origin, sequenced in a study of radiation and T cells in renal cell carcinoma. The repertoire was sequenced with immunoSEQ multiplex PCR; TCRdb's copy has only in-frame clones and lacks some. The repertoire holds tens of thousands of clones, with more than 60% as singletons. The time point denotes: blood 4 weeks post-SBRT, at nephrectomy. Treatment here: 15 Gy SBRT to primary tumor, nephrectomy 4 weeks later. This sample comprised blood, obtained from a patient whose treatment included radiotherapy and nephrectomy. These receptors all come from a man between 60 and 70 years old with renal cell carcinoma.

This clone was counted between two and nine times. The chain has TRBV7-3 and TRBJ1-2, with D maybe TRBD1 (5 bases). Germline CDR1 is SGHTA and CDR2 is FQGTGA. V lost 5 bases to trimming and J lost 5 bases, with 15 bases between them. The CDR3 length is 14 residues. DNA for the CDR3: TGTGCCAGCAGCCGACAGCCCCTCGGGTATGGCTACACCTTC. Translation: CASSRQPLGYGYTF.

The chain links TRBV6-1 to TRBJ1-5, with D uncertain. Trimming cost V 3 bases and J 0 bases, with 6 bases left between them. The CDR3 is 14 amino acids. Germline V gene sequence: CDR1 MNHNS, CDR2 SASEGT. CDR3 sequence: CASSERNSNQPQHF. The CDR3 DNA reads TGTGCCAGCAGTGAGCGGAATAGCAATCAGCCCCAGCATTTT.

The chain joins TRBV28 to TRBJ2-1; tentative D call: TRBD2 (6 bases). Germline V gene sequence: CDR1 MDHEN, CDR2 SYDVKM. V was trimmed by 6 bases and J by 3 bases, leaving 18 bases between them. The length of the CDR3 is 16 residues. CDR3 nucleotides: TGTGCCAGCAGCCGACGGAGGCGGGACCTCTACAATGAGCAGTTCTTC. This translates into CASSRRRRDLYNEQFF.

The rearrangement links TRBV25-1 to TRBJ2-3; D remains unclear. The CDR3 contains 12 residues. The V gene's germline CDR1 is MGHDK and CDR2 SYGVNS. V shed 4 bases and J shed 4 bases, with 6 bases lying between them. As DNA, the CDR3 is TGTGCCAGCAGTGTAAGCGCAGATACGCAGTATTTT. Translation gives CASSVSADTQYF.